Listed here are 31 T cell receptor beta chains from one sample, sequenced in a study of cytomegalovirus exposure and HLA in healthy donors. Using immunoSEQ multiplex PCR, the repertoire was profiled, and TCRdb retains in-frame clones only, with some absent. The profile shows around 62,000 clones, around nine tenths of them singletons. The sequenced sample consisted of PBMCs. Receptors were obtained from a woman between 18 and 29 years old in good health and CMV-seronegative.

The chain uses TRBV28 and TRBJ1-5; 8 nucleotides line up with TRBD1. CDR1 is MDHEN and CDR2 is SYDVKM in the germline V gene. The CDR3 totals 15 residues. With V trimmed by 5 bases and J by 7 bases, 10 bases remained unmatched. The CDR3 loop is CASSPGGAGTQPQHF. The CDR3 nucleotides are TGTGCCAGCAGTCCAGGGGGCGCGGGAACACAGCCCCAGCATTTT.

V and J are TRBV18 and TRBJ1-2, with D possibly TRBD1 on 5 matching bases. This CDR3 region has 15 residues. Trimming took off 3 bases at V and 0 bases at J, with 11 bases between the two ends. The germline gives CDR1 KGHSH, CDR2 LQKENI. The CDR3 DNA reads TGTGCCAGCTCACCCGAATCGGGGGCTAACTATGGCTACACCTTC. Amino acids: CASSPESGANYGYTF.

The sample holds one count of this clone. The chain is built from TRBV15 and TRBJ1-2; 8 positions match TRBD1. After removal of 3 bases from V and 8 bases from J, the junction contained 5 bases not matched to a gene. Germline-derived CDR1 and CDR2 are LNHNV and YYDKDF (reference sequence). The CDR3 contains 13 residues. The CDR3 nucleotides are TGTGCCACCAGCAGCCGGACAGGGCAAGGCTACACCTTC. Translated, it gives CATSSRTGQGYTF.

This chain connects TRBV5-1 to TRBJ1-1, with 8 bases lining up with TRBD1. Germline V lookup: CDR1 SGHRS, CDR2 YFSETQ. The CDR3 extends over 12 amino acids. J lost 8 bases, V lost 0 bases, and 0 bases had no gene match. The CDR3, as DNA: TGCGCCAGCAGCTTGGGGACAGGGGAAGCTTTCTTT. Its protein is CASSLGTGEAFF.

The chain couples TRBV5-1 to TRBJ1-5; D is uncertain. The germline gives CDR1 SGHRS, CDR2 YFSETQ. This CDR3 region has 15 residues. The V gene lost 1 base and the J gene lost 1 base, with 9 bases spanning the gap. CDR3 sequence: CASSLRAGSNQPQHF. CDR3 sequence (DNA): TGCGCCAGCAGCTTGAGGGCGGGGAGCAATCAGCCCCAGCATTTT.

This sequence joins TRBV5-1 and TRBJ2-7; D is unresolved. This CDR3 contains 13 residues. V lost 0 bases, J lost 2 bases, and 6 bases lay in between. Germline CDR1 is SGHRS and CDR2 is YFSETQ. The CDR3 loop is CASSLVAAYEQYF. In nucleotides, the CDR3 is TGCGCCAGCAGCTTGGTAGCAGCCTACGAGCAGTACTTC.

The rearrangement joins TRBV27 to TRBJ2-7, with 9 bases matching TRBD1. V lost 2 bases, J lost 4 bases, and 9 bases stayed unmatched. The CDR3 contains 16 residues. Germline V gene lookup returns CDR1 MNHEY and CDR2 SMNVEV (reference sequence). This chain's CDR3 is CASSLTGTGYYYEQYF. In DNA, the CDR3 is TGTGCCAGCAGTTTAACCGGGACAGGGTACTATTACGAGCAGTACTTC.

This chain joins TRBV5-1 and TRBJ2-2; weak D call: TRBD2 (5 bases). The CDR3 spans 12 residues. The germline V and J ends were trimmed by 2 bases and 6 bases, with 5 bases remaining between them. CDR1 and CDR2 from the germline V gene are SGHRS and YFSETQ. CDR3 sequence: CASSFGAGELFF. The CDR3, as DNA: TGCGCCAGCAGCTTCGGGGCCGGGGAGCTGTTTTTT.

The chain is built from TRBV5-1 and TRBJ2-7, with 7 bases fitting TRBD1. J was trimmed by 6 bases and V by 3 bases; bases with no gene match: 6. The CDR3 has 13 amino acids. Per the germline V gene, CDR1 is SGHRS and CDR2 is YFSETQ. CDR3 loop: CASSYRQGGEQYF. The CDR3 nucleotides read TGCGCCAGCAGCTACAGACAGGGCGGCGAGCAGTACTTC. Full variable domain (rest looked up from reference TRBV5-1 and TRBJ2-7): KAGVTQTPRYLIKTRGQQVTLSCSPISGHRSVSWYQQTPGQGLQFLFEYFSETQRNKGNFPGRFSGRQFSNSRSEMNVSTLELGDSALYLCASSYRQGGEQYFGPGTRLTVT.

This chain links TRBV7-3 with TRBJ2-3, with TRBD1 matching 8 bases. Looked up from germline, CDR1 is SGHTA and CDR2 is FQGTGA. With V trimmed by 4 bases and J by 3 bases, 3 bases remained unmatched. The CDR3 runs to 14 residues. CDR3 in DNA: TGTGCCAGCAGCTCGGACAGGGCGACAGATACGCAGTATTTT. Translating it yields CASSSDRATDTQYF.

The chain has TRBV7-2 and TRBJ1-5; weak D call: TRBD1 (6 bases). CDR3 length: 16 residues. Germline loops: CDR1 SGHTA, CDR2 FQGNSA. The V end lost 5 bases, the J end lost 2 bases, and 16 bases lay between the germline ends. The CDR3 spells CASSPQGPGGNQPQHF. Here the CDR3 DNA reads TGTGCCAGCAGCCCCCAGGGGCCCGGCGGCAATCAGCCCCAGCATTTT.

The V and J genes are TRBV28 and TRBJ2-2; D may be TRBD1 (6 bases). V lost 4 bases, J lost 5 bases, and 17 bases lay in between. CDR1 MDHEN and CDR2 SYDVKM come from the germline V gene. This CDR3 contains 16 residues. The CDR3 nucleotides read TGTGCCAGCAGTTCGACCGCAGGGGCATGGACCGGGGAGCTGTTTTTT. This translates into CASSSTAGAWTGELFF.

The chain joins TRBV5-1 to TRBJ2-1, with TRBD2 identical over 10 bases. The CDR3 covers 19 residues. V was pared by 4 bases and J by 7 bases, with 20 bases of the junction left unmatched. The germline V gene has CDR1 SGHRS and CDR2 YFSETQ. The CDR3 coding sequence is TGCGCCAGCAGCCGGACCGGGACTAGCGCCCCGAGGCGAGAAAATGAGCAGTTCTTC. Translated: CASSRTGTSAPRRENEQFF.

The chain combines TRBV28 with TRBJ2-5, with 8 bases fitting TRBD1. The CDR3 runs to 16 residues. V lost 2 bases and J lost 5; bases outside the gene matches: 10. Per the germline V gene, CDR1 is MDHEN and CDR2 is SYDVKM. The CDR3 coding sequence is TGTGCCAGCAGTTTAGCCAGGGGGCTTTCGAGGGAGACCCAGTACTTC. It specifies CASSLARGLSRETQYF.

This rearrangement joins TRBV9 to TRBJ1-6, with 8 nucleotides matching TRBD1. Germline CDR1 and CDR2: SGDLS and YYNGEE. CDR3 length equals 16 residues. The V and J ends lost 3 bases and 7 bases, in that order; junction bases with no gene match: 9. The CDR3 coding sequence is TGTGCCAGCAGCGCGTCAGGGGGCGCGGGAAATTCACCCCTCCACTTT. Translated, it gives CASSASGGAGNSPLHF.

The chain employs TRBV18 and TRBJ1-2; tentatively, D is TRBD1 (6 bases). Germline CDR1 KGHSH, CDR2 LQKENI. The CDR3 is 13 residues long. Trimming shortened V by 2 bases and J by 6 bases, and 10 bases separated the two germline ends. The CDR3 nucleotides read TGTGCCAGCTCACCAGCAGGGGTAGATGGCTACACCTTC. It yields the protein CASSPAGVDGYTF.

The rearrangement links TRBV18 to TRBJ2-2; TRBD1 is a possible D gene (6 bases). Germline V gives CDR1 KGHSH, CDR2 LQKENI. Trimming left V 6 bases short and J 0 bases short, with 8 bases between. The CDR3 totals 14 residues. CDR3 residues: CASSAGANTGELFF. Written as DNA, the CDR3 is TGTGCCAGCTCGGCAGGGGCGAACACCGGGGAGCTGTTTTTT.

The genes are TRBV9 and TRBJ1-1; tentative D call: TRBD1 (6 bases). Germline CDR1 is SGDLS and CDR2 is YYNGEE. The CDR3 loop spans 15 amino acids. Trimming cost V 3 bases and J 2 bases, with 14 bases left between them. CDR3 DNA sequence: TGTGCCAGCAGCGCGGGGGGACAATACAACACTGAAGCTTTCTTT. It is translated as CASSAGGQYNTEAFF.

This chain uses TRBV4-1 with TRBJ2-3, with TRBD2 identical over 7 bases. The CDR3 extends over 13 amino acids. The germline gives CDR1 MGHRA, CDR2 YSYEKL. The CDR3 sequence: CASNRDYTDTQYF. The CDR3 nucleotides read TGCGCAAGTAACCGGGACTACACAGATACGCAGTATTTT.

The chain is built from TRBV2 and TRBJ2-7; D is possibly TRBD1 (5 bases). Trimming left V 5 bases short and J 4 bases short, with 15 bases between. The germline gives CDR1 SNHLY, CDR2 FYNNEI. This CDR3 is built from 14 residues. For the CDR3, the DNA is TGTGCCAGCAGTCCCAGTGGCAGGGCGTACGAGCAGTACTTC. This codes for CASSPSGRAYEQYF.

The gene calls are TRBV19 and TRBJ2-6; 11 nucleotides align to TRBD2. J lost 4 bases, V lost 3 bases, and 8 bases had no gene match. Germline CDR1 and CDR2: LNHDA and SQIVND (reference sequence). The CDR3 covers 18 residues. CDR3 sequence: CASSIPLAGGAGANVLTF. DNA for the CDR3: TGTGCCAGTAGTATCCCCCTAGCGGGAGGTGCCGGGGCCAACGTCCTGACTTTC.

The chain combines TRBV19 with TRBJ2-7, with 10 bases aligning to TRBD1. Trimming at V came to 4 bases and at J to 1 base, leaving 7 bases not matched to a gene. This CDR3 has 16 residues. The germline CDR1 and CDR2 sequences are LNHDA and SQIVND (reference sequence). Here the CDR3 DNA reads TGTGCCAGTAGTACCTTCCGGGACAGGGGTTCCTACGAGCAGTACTTC. This encodes CASSTFRDRGSYEQYF. Drawing the rest from reference TRBV19 and TRBJ2-7, the complete variable domain is DGGITQSPKYLFRKEGQNVTLSCEQNLNHDAMYWYRQDPGQGLRLIYYSQIVNDFQKGDIAEGYSVSREKKESFPLTVTSAQKNPTAFYLCASSTFRDRGSYEQYFGPGTRLTVT.

CDR3 sequence: CASSSRQGAWGEKLFF. CDR3 nucleotides: TGCGCCAGCAGTTCCCGTCAGGGGGCATGGGGTGAAAAACTGTTTTTT. The V gene is TRBV10-2, the J gene TRBJ1-4; TRBD1 matches at 8 bases. The CDR3 has 16 amino acids. Germline CDR1 is WSHSY and CDR2 is SAAADI. V was pared by 5 bases and J by 7 bases, with 12 bases of the junction left unmatched.

The chain links TRBV29-1 to TRBJ1-2; D ambiguous. This CDR3 has 12 amino acids. Trimming left V 7 bases short and J 5 bases short, with 14 bases between. Germline V gene lookup returns CDR1 SQVTM and CDR2 ANQGSEA. The CDR3 nucleotides read TGCAGCGCCGGCGGAGAACTATATGGCTACACCTTC. Translated, it gives CSAGGELYGYTF.

This clone showed up just a few times. The chain links TRBV6-5 to TRBJ2-7; TRBD2 matches 8 bases. The CDR3 is 16 amino acids. The germline V gene encodes CDR1 MNHEY and CDR2 SVGAGI. With V trimmed by 2 bases and J by 2 bases, 8 bases remained unmatched. CDR3 in amino acids: CASSYASSGSAYEQYF. The DNA for the CDR3 is TGTGCCAGCAGTTACGCCTCGAGCGGGAGCGCCTACGAGCAGTACTTC.

This chain joins TRBV7-2 and TRBJ1-5, with D hard to call. Deletions cut 1 base from V and 6 bases from J, with 13 bases between. The CDR3 runs to 15 residues. CDR1 SGHTA and CDR2 FQGNSA come from the germline V gene. DNA for the CDR3: TGTGCCAGCAGCTTAGATTTTGGCAGGATTCAGCCCCAGCATTTT. As protein: CASSLDFGRIQPQHF.

This clone appeared a few times. The chain is built from TRBV6-5 and TRBJ1-2, with D possibly TRBD1 on 6 matching bases. The CDR3 has 15 residues. The germline gives CDR1 MNHEY, CDR2 SVGAGI. Deletions cut 5 bases from V and 1 base from J, with 14 bases between. CDR3 sequence: CASSRSPGDNYGYTF. The CDR3 DNA is TGTGCCAGCAGTCGGTCCCCAGGGGATAACTATGGCTACACCTTC.

The V call is TRBV7-9, the J call TRBJ2-7, with D possibly being TRBD1 (6 bases). The CDR3 has 15 amino acids. Trimming took off 1 base at V and 7 bases at J, with 17 bases between the two ends. Germline lookup yields CDR1 SEHNR and CDR2 FQNEAQ (reference sequence). This CDR3 is CASSLVQGPVWEQYF. CDR3 nucleotides: TGTGCCAGCAGCTTAGTCCAGGGGCCCGTTTGGGAGCAGTACTTC.

V usage is TRBV7-9 and J usage is TRBJ1-1; 9 nucleotides align to TRBD1. V lost 5 bases, J lost 0 bases, and 7 bases stayed unmatched. The germline V gene has CDR1 SEHNR and CDR2 FQNEAQ (reference sequence). CDR3 length: 16 amino acids. CDR3 nucleotide sequence: TGTGCCAGCAGCCCGGGACAGGGAGGCTTGAACACTGAAGCTTTCTTT. Its protein is CASSPGQGGLNTEAFF.

This clone appeared once. The chain carries TRBV11-2 and TRBJ2-7, with D tentatively TRBD2 (5 bases). Germline CDR1 SGHAT, CDR2 FQNNGV. The germline V and J ends were trimmed by 5 bases and 3 bases, with 14 bases remaining between them. This CDR3 is 14 amino acids long. The CDR3, as DNA: TGTGCCAGCAGCAAAAATGGACGGGACTACGAGCAGTACTTC. Its translation: CASSKNGRDYEQYF.

This clone has just one count. The chain recombines TRBV30 with TRBJ2-2; a possible D gene is TRBD1 (6 bases). Germline assignment: CDR1 GTSNPN and CDR2 SVGIG (reference sequence). The V gene lost 2 bases and the J gene lost 5 bases, with 12 bases spanning the gap. This CDR3 comprises 14 residues. CDR3 loop: CAWSKNRATGELFF. CDR3 nucleotide sequence: TGTGCCTGGAGTAAAAACAGGGCTACCGGGGAGCTGTTTTTT. Supplemented by reference TRBV30 and TRBJ2-2, the full variable domain reads SQTIHQWPATLVQPVGSPLSLECTVEGTSNPNLYWYRQAAGRGLQLLFYSVGIGQISSEVPQNLSASRPQDRQFILSSKKLLLSDSGFYLCAWSKNRATGELFFGEGSRLTVL.